The 30 T cell receptor beta chains listed next were all sequenced from one sample in a study of blood T cell repertoires in COVID-19. Clones were read by immunoSEQ multiplex PCR, and TCRdb kept only the in-frame ones, dropping some. The sample contains a few hundred thousand clones, about nine tenths of which appear only once. The specimen sequenced was peripheral blood. These receptors were collected from a young woman with active or convalescent COVID-19.

This chain connects TRBV2 to TRBJ2-3, with TRBD2 identical over 9 bases. The ends lost 3 bases at V and 3 bases at J; junction bases unmatched: 1. This CDR3 is built from 14 residues. Germline CDR1 is SNHLY and CDR2 is FYNNEI. CDR3 protein: CASSDLAGTDTQYF. In nucleotides, the CDR3 is TGTGCCAGCAGTGATCTAGCGGGGACAGATACGCAGTATTTT.

The V call is TRBV18, the J call TRBJ1-1; D possibly corresponds to TRBD1 (6 bases). The CDR3 covers 14 residues. Germline V gene sequence: CDR1 KGHSH, CDR2 LQKENI. The V end was cut by 5 bases, the J end by 1 base, with 11 bases between. The CDR3 spells CASSTVQGNTEAFF. The CDR3 DNA reads as TGTGCCAGCTCAACGGTACAGGGGAACACTGAAGCTTTCTTT.

This clone was seen once. The genes are TRBV2 and TRBJ1-1; tentative D call: TRBD1 (5 bases). In germline, CDR1 is SNHLY, CDR2 FYNNEI. Trimming removed 4 bases from V and 8 bases from J, with 11 bases in between. The CDR3 is 12 amino acids. As DNA, the CDR3 is TGTGCCAGCAGTGCCGGGACTCGGGAAGCTTTCTTT. As protein: CASSAGTREAFF.

This chain links TRBV7-9 with TRBJ1-2; tentatively, D is TRBD1 (6 bases). Germline loops: CDR1 SEHNR, CDR2 FQNEAQ (reference sequence). V was pared by 3 bases and J by 4 bases, with 12 bases between. This CDR3 is built from 14 residues. This CDR3 is CASSFARGAYGYTF. The CDR3 nucleotides read TGTGCCAGCAGCTTCGCTCGGGGGGCCTATGGCTACACCTTC.

The genes are TRBV5-6 and TRBJ1-1, with D perhaps matching TRBD1 (6 bases). V shed 7 bases and J shed 8 bases, with 24 bases lying between them. CDR1 SGHDT and CDR2 YYEEEE come from the germline V gene. The CDR3 length is 15 residues. CDR3 sequence: CASAPRGASRGEAFF. CDR3 bases: TGTGCCAGCGCCCCCCGGGGGGCCTCTCGAGGAGAAGCTTTCTTT. Full variable domain (rest looked up from reference TRBV5-6 and TRBJ1-1): DAGVTQSPTHLIKTRGQQVTLRCSPKSGHDTVSWYQQALGQGPQFIFQYYEEEERQRGNFPDRFSGHQFPNYSSELNVNALLLGDSALYLCASAPRGASRGEAFFGQGTRLTVV.

J is TRBJ1-1 and V is TRBV10-3; weak D call: TRBD1 (5 bases). This CDR3 has 14 residues. The V gene's germline CDR1 is ENHRY and CDR2 SYGVKD. V lost 6 bases to trimming and J lost 3 bases, with 14 bases between them. This CDR3 is CAISPGLADTEAFF. CDR3 coding DNA: TGTGCCATCAGCCCGGGACTAGCGGACACTGAAGCTTTCTTT.

This clone has ten or more counts. The chain links TRBV6-5 to TRBJ1-4; D is undetermined. Germline CDR1 and CDR2: MNHEY and SVGAGI. The CDR3 length is 15 residues. The V end was cut by 5 bases, the J end by 0 bases, with 10 bases between. The CDR3 spells CASSPLPATNEKLFF. CDR3 nucleotides: TGTGCCAGCAGTCCTCTTCCTGCAACTAATGAAAAACTGTTTTTT.

This chain uses TRBV5-1 with TRBJ2-7, with 10 bases lining up with TRBD1. The CDR3 is 15 amino acids. The ends lost 3 bases at V and 6 bases at J; junction bases unmatched: 9. Germline CDR1 is SGHRS and CDR2 is YFSETQ. The CDR3 DNA reads as TGCGCCAGCAGCTACCCTCGACAGGGGGCGGGCGAGCAGTACTTC. It encodes CASSYPRQGAGEQYF.

This clone is a singleton in its sample. The chain is built from TRBV27 and TRBJ1-1; 9 bases agree with TRBD1. J gave up 0 bases and V 6 bases, and 5 bases lay outside the gene matches. Germline CDR1 and CDR2: MNHEY and SMNVEV (reference sequence). There are 15 residues in the CDR3. The CDR3, as DNA: TGTGCCAGCAGCCGACAGGGGGATATGAACACTGAAGCTTTCTTT. Translated, it gives CASSRQGDMNTEAFF.

A few counts support this clone. The gene calls are TRBV5-6 and TRBJ2-7, with 10 bases aligning to TRBD2. The germline gives CDR1 SGHDT, CDR2 YYEEEE. CDR3 size: 18 residues. V lost 3 bases to trimming and J lost 0 bases; unmatched junction nucleotides: 12. In DNA form, the CDR3 reads TGTGCCAGCAGCTCGCTCCTAGCGGGGGCGTTTGCCTCCTACGAGCAGTACTTC. Translation gives CASSSLLAGAFASYEQYF.

The V call is TRBV9, the J call TRBJ1-4; tentative D call: TRBD1 (6 bases). In germline, CDR1 is SGDLS, CDR2 YYNGEE. V lost 3 bases, J lost 13 bases, and 19 bases lay in between. The CDR3 has 14 amino acids. The CDR3: CASSEDSEPRRLFF. Written as DNA, the CDR3 is TGTGCCAGCAGCGAGGACAGTGAACCCAGGAGACTGTTTTTT.

A remark on this clone: At one end the junction does not follow the germline gene, possibly because of a read error. J is TRBJ1-4 and V is TRBV6-1; D is ambiguous. Germline CDR1 and CDR2: MNHNS and SASEGT. The CDR3 loop spans 12 amino acids. The CDR3 protein is CASSDEGARSEF. DNA of the CDR3: TGTGCCAGCAGTGATGAGGGTGCTCGTAGTGAATTT.

This chain uses TRBV21-1 with TRBJ1-4; the table's D call TRBD1 went unverified against the DNA. TRBV21-1 constitutes a pseudogene. The length of the CDR3 is 11 residues. The CDR3 DNA is TGTGCCAGCAAAGCACAGGGGAAACTGTTTTTT. Residues: CASKAQGKLFF.

This sequence joins TRBV27 and TRBJ1-1; D is ambiguous. CDR3 length: 15 amino acids. Per germline, CDR1 MNHEY and CDR2 SMNVEV (reference sequence). Trimming left V 8 bases short and J 4 bases short, with 20 bases between. The CDR3 DNA is TGTGCCAGCCTCCCAGAGGGCGCGGGAGGCACTGAAGCTTTCTTT. Translating it yields CASLPEGAGGTEAFF.

The chain employs TRBV6-6 and TRBJ1-1, with D perhaps matching TRBD1 (5 bases). From germline, CDR1 is MNHNY and CDR2 SVGAGI (reference sequence). Trimming left V 8 bases short and J 3 bases short, with 13 bases between. The CDR3 has 13 amino acids. CDR3 sequence reads: CASFRPTDTEAFF. The CDR3 DNA reads TGTGCCAGCTTCCGCCCGACAGACACTGAAGCTTTCTTT.

V is TRBV27 and J is TRBJ2-1; D unclear. V was shortened by 3 bases and J by 0 bases, with 6 bases between the two germline ends. The CDR3 loop spans 14 amino acids. Germline lookup yields CDR1 MNHEY and CDR2 SMNVEV (reference sequence). The CDR3 bases are TGTGCCAGCAGTTTCCGGTTCTCCTACAATGAGCAGTTCTTC. Translated: CASSFRFSYNEQFF.

V gene TRBV7-6 combines with J gene TRBJ1-1; D remains unclear. The CDR3 runs to 13 residues. Trimming shortened V by 5 bases and J by 1 base, and 8 bases separated the two germline ends. Germline V CDR1 and CDR2: SGHVS, FNYEAQ. The DNA for the CDR3 is TGTGCCAGCAGCGGGCAGAGGAACACTGAAGCTTTCTTT. Residues: CASSGQRNTEAFF.

This chain uses TRBV11-2 with TRBJ2-5, with a tentative D call TRBD2 (7 bases). Per germline, CDR1 SGHAT and CDR2 FQNNGV. The V end lost 8 bases, the J end lost 4 bases, and 17 bases lay between the germline ends. This CDR3 has 14 amino acids. The CDR3 nucleotides read TGTGCCAGCCACCTGGGAGGGGGAGGAGAGACCCAGTACTTC. Encoded protein: CASHLGGGGETQYF.

Here the CDR3 reads CASSLGPQAGQPQHF. CDR3 bases: TGCGCCAGCAGCTTGGGGCCCCAGGCAGGGCAGCCCCAGCATTTT. The V call is TRBV5-1, the J call TRBJ1-5, with D possibly TRBD1 on 5 matching bases. Trimming shortened V by 0 bases and J by 7 bases, and 14 bases separated the two germline ends. The CDR3 extends over 15 amino acids. Germline assignment: CDR1 SGHRS and CDR2 YFSETQ.

This chain links TRBV9 with TRBJ2-7; 7 bases agree with TRBD1. CDR1 is SGDLS, CDR2 YYNGEE, per germline. With 2 bases clipped from V and 3 bases from J, the junction kept 14 bases outside the gene matches. This CDR3 has 17 amino acids. This chain's CDR3 is CASSVGLRDRTDYEQYF. The CDR3 coding sequence is TGTGCCAGCAGCGTCGGATTACGGGACAGAACCGACTACGAGCAGTACTTC.

The CDR3 region has the DNA TGTGCCAGCAGTGTCGGGCAGGGGAGGAACACTGAAGCTTTCTTT. It yields the protein CASSVGQGRNTEAFF. The rearrangement joins TRBV2 to TRBJ1-1; tentatively, D is TRBD1 (6 bases). The germline gives CDR1 SNHLY, CDR2 FYNNEI. The CDR3 is made up of 15 amino acids. V shed 4 bases and J shed 1 base, with 13 bases lying between them.

The chain has TRBV5-6 and TRBJ2-4, with a weak D call TRBD1 (5 bases). Germline V CDR1 and CDR2: SGHDT, YYEEEE. This CDR3 spans 13 amino acids. V was clipped by 4 bases and J by 8 bases, with 13 bases between them. The CDR3 region is CASSKKGSDIQYF. The CDR3 bases are TGTGCCAGCAGCAAAAAGGGGTCGGACATTCAGTACTTC. Together with reference TRBV5-6 and TRBJ2-4, the CDR3 gives the full variable domain: DAGVTQSPTHLIKTRGQQVTLRCSPKSGHDTVSWYQQALGQGPQFIFQYYEEEERQRGNFPDRFSGHQFPNYSSELNVNALLLGDSALYLCASSKKGSDIQYFGAGTRLSVL.

The genes are TRBV6-5 and TRBJ2-7; D unclear. Per the germline V gene, CDR1 is MNHEY and CDR2 is SVGAGI. The CDR3 length is 11 residues. V was trimmed by 5 bases and J by 7 bases, leaving 9 bases between them. The CDR3 protein is CASSPLREQYF. CDR3 sequence (DNA): TGTGCCAGCAGTCCTCTGAGGGAGCAGTACTTC.

This clone has a single count. This rearrangement joins TRBV4-3 to TRBJ2-5, with TRBD2 matching 11 bases. The CDR3 sequence is 18 residues long. Germline assignment: CDR1 LGHNA and CDR2 YSLEER. With 2 bases clipped from V and 5 bases from J, the junction kept 13 bases outside the gene matches. The CDR3 DNA follows: TGCGCCAGCAGCCAAATCCTAGCGGGGGGCAGTAATGGGGAGACCCAGTACTTC. It is translated as CASSQILAGGSNGETQYF.

This clone has just a few counts. The gene calls are TRBV5-1 and TRBJ1-5, with a weak D call TRBD1 (6 bases). Germline V gene data show CDR1 as SGHRS and CDR2 as YFSETQ. The V end was cut by 4 bases, the J end by 5 bases, with 16 bases between. The CDR3 covers 15 residues. The CDR3 coding sequence is TGCGCCAGCAGCGCAAGCCCAGGGGTGGATCAGCCCCAGCATTTT. Translating it yields CASSASPGVDQPQHF.

The chain has TRBV2 and TRBJ1-2; 9 positions match TRBD1. The V and J ends lost 6 bases and 6 bases, in that order; junction bases with no gene match: 5. CDR3 length: 13 residues. Germline loops: CDR1 SNHLY, CDR2 FYNNEI. The CDR3 nucleotides are TGTGCCAGCAGCAGGACAGGGGTCGATGGCTACACCTTC. Its translation is CASSRTGVDGYTF.

The V gene is TRBV19, the J gene TRBJ1-3, with D unclear. The ends were cut back, 7 bases at V and 0 bases at J, with 19 bases in the middle. Germline V lookup: CDR1 LNHDA, CDR2 SQIVND (reference sequence). This CDR3 is built from 17 residues. The CDR3 nucleotides read TGTGCCAGTAACCCACTTGGACTTGCCGGCTCTGGAAACACCATATATTTT. This encodes CASNPLGLAGSGNTIYF.

This clone was counted once. The J gene is TRBJ2-1, the V gene TRBV7-2; TRBD2 agrees at 9 bases. Germline V CDR1 and CDR2: SGHTA, FQGNSA. The CDR3 is made up of 17 amino acids. J lost 0 bases, V lost 4 bases, and 7 bases had no gene match. CDR3 loop: CASSYIAGASSYNEQFF. Written as DNA, the CDR3 is TGTGCCAGCAGCTATATAGCGGGGGCCAGCTCCTACAATGAGCAGTTCTTC.

This chain connects TRBV5-1 to TRBJ2-1; D gene unclear. The germline CDR1 and CDR2 sequences are SGHRS and YFSETQ. V lost 1 base and J 0 bases, leaving 8 bases between the germline ends. The CDR3 spans 15 residues. The CDR3 here is CASSLSTSSYNEQFF. The CDR3 DNA reads TGCGCCAGCAGCTTGAGCACGAGCTCCTACAATGAGCAGTTCTTC.

The chain uses TRBV7-2 and TRBJ2-3; D is uncertain. The CDR3 runs 15 residues. Trimming shortened V by 5 bases and J by 1 base, and 13 bases separated the two germline ends. Germline V gives CDR1 SGHTA, CDR2 FQGNSA. CDR3 region: CASSQQPLGTDTQYF. CDR3 coding DNA: TGTGCCAGCAGCCAACAGCCTTTGGGCACAGATACGCAGTATTTT.